This passage covers 23 T cell receptor beta chains from one sample sequenced in a study of blood T cells in healthy people across ages. Together with a sample-barcoded 5' primer, a J-beta primer mix was included in a second PCR lasting roughly 6 to 12 cycles. TCRdb recomputed calls from the 5' RACE reads with MiXCR, one row per CDR3 protein. The data show 600,000 to 650,000 distinct CDR3 sequences, around 54% seen once. Sample: blood. The origin of the receptors is a man between 60 and 70 years old in good health.

J is TRBJ1-6 and V is TRBV4-2, with 9 bases identical to TRBD1. V lost 2 bases to trimming and J lost 7 bases; unmatched junction nucleotides: 3. The CDR3 contains 15 residues. Per germline, CDR1 LGHNA and CDR2 YNFKEQ. Here the CDR3 DNA reads TGTGCCAGCAGCCAATTACAGGGGGCAAATTCACCCCTCCACTTT. Amino acid sequence: CASSQLQGANSPLHF.

V and J are TRBV5-1 and TRBJ2-7; no clear D. The CDR3 sequence is 13 residues long. Germline CDR1 SGHRS, CDR2 YFSETQ. The ends were cut back, 4 bases at V and 6 bases at J, with 14 bases in the middle. CDR3 sequence (DNA): TGCGCCAGCAGCCCGGTCGACGAGAGCGAGCAGTACTTC. Translation gives CASSPVDESEQYF.

The chain employs TRBV6-6 and TRBJ2-1, with TRBD1 matching 7 bases. Germline V gene sequence: CDR1 MNHNY, CDR2 SVGAGI (reference sequence). The CDR3 runs to 14 residues. V was pared by 8 bases and J by 4 bases, with 8 bases of the junction left unmatched. CDR3 region: CASRFGQDYNEQFF. Here the CDR3 DNA reads TGTGCCAGCCGTTTTGGACAGGATTACAATGAGCAGTTCTTC.

J is TRBJ1-2 and V is TRBV6-1; D gene unclear. The V end lost 3 bases, the J end lost 8 bases, and 10 bases lay between the germline ends. This CDR3 region has 12 residues. The germline CDR1 and CDR2 sequences are MNHNS and SASEGT. Written as DNA, the CDR3 is TGTGCCAGCAGTGAGTACGGAGGAGGCTACACCTTC. Its translation: CASSEYGGGYTF.

V gene TRBV20-1 combines with J gene TRBJ2-5; 9 bases line up with TRBD2. The J call may be mistaken, given a closer DNA end match to TRBJ2-1. Germline V gene lookup returns CDR1 DFQATT and CDR2 SNEGSKA (reference sequence). This CDR3 has 13 amino acids. This CDR3 is CSARGGGGETQFF. In nucleotides, the CDR3 is TGCAGTGCTAGAGGCGGGGGGGGAGAGACCCAGTTCTTC.

V gene TRBV5-1 combines with J gene TRBJ2-1, with D hard to call. The CDR3 is 14 residues long. Deletions cut 0 bases from V and 6 bases from J, with 10 bases between. In germline, CDR1 is SGHRS, CDR2 YFSETQ. This CDR3 reads CASSLVSGFNEQFF. The CDR3 bases are TGCGCCAGCAGCTTGGTTTCCGGTTTCAATGAGCAGTTCTTC.

The chain employs TRBV7-6 and TRBJ2-3, with 7 bases aligning to TRBD2. Per the germline V gene, CDR1 is SGHVS and CDR2 is FNYEAQ. Unmatched junction bases numbered 11, after V lost 5 bases and J lost 0 bases. The CDR3 is made up of 17 amino acids. The CDR3 sequence is CASSGQRRGSSTDTQYF. CDR3 sequence (DNA): TGTGCCAGCAGCGGTCAGAGGCGGGGGTCTAGCACAGATACGCAGTATTTT.

This clonotype was detected many times. This chain uses TRBV5-1 with TRBJ2-5; 9 bases match TRBD1. This CDR3 comprises 14 residues. Germline V gene data show CDR1 as SGHRS and CDR2 as YFSETQ. Trimming at V came to 4 bases and at J to 4 bases, leaving 5 bases not matched to a gene. This CDR3 is CASSTVDRGETQYF. The CDR3 DNA is TGCGCCAGCAGCACAGTGGACAGGGGAGAGACCCAGTACTTC.

The V call is TRBV6-1, the J call TRBJ2-7; D perhaps matches TRBD2 (5 bases). The CDR3 covers 11 residues. V was trimmed by 7 bases and J by 3 bases, leaving 7 bases between them. Germline assignment: CDR1 MNHNS and CDR2 SASEGT. The chain's CDR3 is CASTDYYEQYF. DNA of the CDR3: TGTGCCAGCACTGACTACTACGAGCAGTACTTC.

The rearrangement joins TRBV7-2 to TRBJ2-1, with TRBD2 matching over 7 bases. This CDR3 spans 16 amino acids. Germline V CDR1 and CDR2: SGHTA, FQGNSA. Germline trimming cut 0 bases from V and 4 bases from J; bases unmatched to any gene: 6. CDR3 sequence (DNA): TGTGCCAGCAGCTTAGCGGTGGGGGGGGGATACAATGAGCAGTTCTTC. It encodes CASSLAVGGGYNEQFF.

This clonotype has only a few counts. This chain connects TRBV4-1 to TRBJ2-7; D may be TRBD1 (5 bases). CDR3 size: 13 residues. The germline V gene encodes CDR1 MGHRA and CDR2 YSYEKL. V dropped 2 bases and J dropped 0 bases, with 5 bases sitting between them. CDR3 protein: CASSQTGSYEQYF. DNA of the CDR3: TGCGCCAGCAGCCAAACAGGCTCCTACGAGCAGTACTTC.

This chain uses TRBV4-2 with TRBJ2-1; 8 nucleotides agree with TRBD2. V was clipped by 0 bases and J by 9 bases; unmatched bases: 7. The length of the CDR3 is 15 residues. Germline-derived CDR1 and CDR2 are LGHNA and YNFKEQ. The CDR3 reads CASSQDGGAPREQFF. The CDR3, as DNA: TGTGCCAGCAGCCAAGACGGGGGGGCCCCACGTGAGCAGTTCTTC.

This sequence joins TRBV6-5 and TRBJ1-2, with unresolved D. The CDR3 extends over 15 amino acids. CDR1 is MNHEY, CDR2 SVGAGI, per germline. The V end was cut by 2 bases, the J end by 4 bases, with 14 bases between. The CDR3 bases are TGTGCCAGCAGTTACGGGTCCGGGGAACCCTATGGCTACACCTTC. This encodes CASSYGSGEPYGYTF.

The rearrangement uses TRBV10-3 and TRBJ2-1; either TRBD1 or TRBD2 may supply D (5 bases each). The CDR3 contains 17 residues. The V end was cut by 0 bases, the J end by 0 bases, with 12 bases between. Looked up from germline, CDR1 is ENHRY and CDR2 is SYGVKD. The CDR3 coding sequence is TGTGCCATCAGTGAGTCTTGGGGCGCGGGCTCCTACAATGAGCAGTTCTTC. It specifies CAISESWGAGSYNEQFF.

The chain employs TRBV2 and TRBJ1-2; maybe TRBD1 (5 bases). The germline V gene has CDR1 SNHLY and CDR2 FYNNEI. The V and J ends lost 6 bases and 3 bases respectively, with 14 bases between them. CDR3 length: 14 residues. The DNA of the CDR3 is TGTGCCAGCAGATTTGGGGCAGCTGACTATGGCTACACCTTC. Translating gives CASRFGAADYGYTF.

This clonotype has a handful of counts. The rearrangement links TRBV5-1 to TRBJ2-1; D gene ambiguous. Germline CDR1 is SGHRS and CDR2 is YFSETQ. Trimming took off 3 bases at V and 1 base at J, with 8 bases between the two ends. The CDR3 totals 14 residues. The DNA for the CDR3 is TGCGCCAGCAGCTCGGCTTGGTCCTACAATGAGCAGTTCTTC. Translation: CASSSAWSYNEQFF.

The genes are TRBV27 and TRBJ2-5, with D possibly matching TRBD1 (5 bases). Germline V gene lookup returns CDR1 MNHEY and CDR2 SMNVEV (reference sequence). The CDR3 contains 14 residues. V lost 5 bases and J 4 bases, leaving 14 bases between the germline ends. CDR3 sequence: CASSVIGAPETQYF. The CDR3 coding sequence is TGTGCCAGCAGTGTAATAGGGGCCCCAGAGACCCAGTACTTC.

This clonotype has a handful of counts. V usage is TRBV6-6 and J usage is TRBJ2-7; no clear D gene. The ends were cut back, 7 bases at V and 2 bases at J, with 12 bases in the middle. CDR3 length equals 13 residues. CDR1 and CDR2 from the germline V gene are MNHNY and SVGAGI (reference sequence). The CDR3 loop reads CASTKGPTYEQYF. As DNA, the CDR3 is TGTGCCAGCACGAAAGGCCCTACCTACGAGCAGTACTTC.

This rearrangement joins TRBV20-1 to TRBJ1-2; D gene ambiguous. There are 14 residues in the CDR3. V gave up 5 bases and J gave up 5 bases, with 18 bases separating them. In germline, CDR1 is DFQATT, CDR2 SNEGSKA (reference sequence). The CDR3: CSAPLEMEGYGYTF. CDR3 nucleotides: TGCAGTGCTCCCCTAGAGATGGAGGGTTATGGCTACACCTTC.

This clonotype was detected only a few times. V usage is TRBV29-1 and J usage is TRBJ1-2; D gene ambiguous. CDR3 length: 12 amino acids. Trimming took 8 bases from V and 4 from J, leaving 14 bases between them. CDR1 SQVTM and CDR2 ANQGSEA come from the germline V gene. CDR3 nucleotide sequence: TGCAGCACCGGCGGAGGTCTCTATGGCTACACCTTC. Its translation: CSTGGGLYGYTF.

This clonotype was counted between two and nine times. The J gene is TRBJ2-7, the V gene TRBV2; D not certain. The CDR3 covers 13 residues. Per germline, CDR1 SNHLY and CDR2 FYNNEI. V was clipped by 4 bases and J by 3 bases, with 10 bases between them. The CDR3 DNA is TGTGCCAGCAGTGGAATTGAATACTACGAGCAGTACTTC. This encodes CASSGIEYYEQYF.

A single count supports this clonotype. The V gene is TRBV12-3 or TRBV12-4, the J gene TRBJ1-1, with TRBD1 matching over 9 bases. The CDR3 extends over 16 amino acids. Trimming took 7 bases from V and 0 from J; bases not matched to a gene: 9. DNA for the CDR3: TGTGCCAGCATTAGGACAGGGGAGCTAGTGAACACTGAAGCTTTCTTT. Amino acids: CASIRTGELVNTEAFF.

V usage is TRBV20-1 and J usage is TRBJ2-1; D unclear. The V gene lost 5 bases and the J gene lost 3 bases, with 8 bases spanning the gap. In germline, CDR1 is DFQATT, CDR2 SNEGSKA (reference sequence). The CDR3 runs to 12 residues. The CDR3 DNA is TGCAGTGCTCAGGAAAACTACAATGAGCAGTTCTTC. This sequence encodes CSAQENYNEQFF.